This TCR beta chain came from a study of shared clonotypes between healthy human individuals (TCRdb year 2020). About the full investigation: Three men and a couple of women, aged 18 to 49 years, made up the cohort. Per donor, leukapheresis produced somewhere between about 0.85 and 9.5 billion PBMCs. To estimate repertoire size and how much clonotype sharing occurs between individuals, the study deeply sequenced the blood TCR repertoires of roughly 5 healthy adults. Per donor, three plates each were used for CD4 naive and CD4 memory, two for CD8 naive, and one for CD8 memory. To increase sequencing depth and limit assay-specific biases, different laboratories used diverse techniques to prepare libraries and sequence TCR repertoires.

The donors were healthy, HIV-negative adults who had no recently reported acute infections or vaccinations. Only Caucasian adults living in Nashville, Tennessee, USA were represented among the donors. CD4+ T cells were enriched by magnetic negative selection; naive cells were then positively selected on CD45RA, and the negative fraction formed the memory subset. Blood was collected by leukapheresis, and PBMCs were isolated by Ficoll-Histopaque density gradient centrifugation and then cryopreserved in liquid nitrogen vapor phase. Analytical flow cytometry was used to check the purity and quantity of each magnetically sorted T cell population. Each sorted fraction had its genomic DNA isolated and then quantified by UV absorbance on a Nanodrop 2000c. Using the deep immunoSEQ assay, multiplex PCR amplified TCR CDR3 regions from genomic DNA. For each cell subset, the extracted genomic DNA was distributed evenly across all wells of several immunoSEQ 96-well plates, and each plate served as one replicate. For sorted subsets, each replicate PCR was loaded with about 0.2 ug genomic DNA, equivalent to some 27,000 T cell genomes. Purified libraries were quantified with a Qubit 3.0 fluorometer, sized on a Bioanalyzer 2100, and re-quantified with the KAPA Library Quantification kit. A separate single-read 150-cycle Illumina NextSeq 550 flow cell was used to sequence each immunoSEQ 96-well plate. Under the source paper's analysis protocol: Because the immunoSEQ output held only junctional sequences and lacked quality scores, the filtering could not match the filtering applied to full-length reads. Sequences were annotated with PyIR, a Python wrapper for IgBLAST v1.9, and V/J genes and CDR3 were assigned using IMGT germline references. Reads with weak V/J assignments (E-value above 1e-6), missing CDR3, stop codons, out-of-frame junctions, or ambiguous translated residues were removed. V3J clonotypes were defined as sequences sharing the same inferred V gene, J gene, and CDR3 amino acid sequence. Percentage overlap between repertoires was computed as shared unique clonotypes divided by the size of the smaller repertoire. Richness of each repertoire was evaluated using RTK rarefaction, the Chao1 estimator, and Recon v2.1 estimates of unobserved clonotypes. OLGA was used to compute generation probabilities for all TCRbeta clonotypes that the gDNA method yielded from a handful of donors. TCRdb stores this immuneACCESS table with in-frame sequences only. Part of the clones is absent; in the studies checked, under half of the shortfall reflects unresolved V genes, and no reason is known for the rest. V, J and clone size reflect that table, while D and trimming were determined from the DNA. The sample yields some 2 million clones; 85% to 95% were counted once. 0.1% to 0.15% of the sample belongs to the ten largest clones.

V is pared back by 2 bases and J by 1 base, with 10 bases lying between the germline termini. The CDR3 starts with the cysteine, ends with the phenylalanine, and has 14 residues. The retained sequence is limited to the CDR3, 42 bases, with the frame set at the first base. The germline V gene specifies SGHRS as CDR1 and YFSETQ as CDR2. What the work shows at the level of the full study, not this receptor alone: Sampling was limited to blood, and TCR repertoires in tissue likely differ from TCR repertoires in blood. Because the study included a small number of donors, the genetic and exposure-history diversity represented was limited. Incomplete sequencing was indicated by rarefaction of sorted-subset datasets, despite the large sequencing depth. Naive subsets generally had larger estimated clonotype richness than memory subsets. Sharing across a few donors was observed for approximately 4.6% of naive CD4, over 3% of naive CD8, 2% to 2.5% of memory CD4, and approximately 0.41% of memory CD8 clonotypes. Based on pairwise subsampling, the degree of clonotype sharing among donors was expected to be affected by sequencing depth. Compared with non-shared clonotypes, the clonotypes found in all four sorted-subset donors had higher generation probabilities.

The table lists this clone with a count of one. Its antigen is not yet known. No base quality information exists; no much larger clone differs at one position. Sequencing input: naive CD4+ T cells sorted from blood. The cell subset or site label of this sample denotes: CD45RA+ positively selected. The chain is assembled from TRBV5-1 and TRBJ2-7, with the D segment identity uncertain. This receptor was taken from a man between 18 and 35 years old in good health. The CDR3 is CASSLTTVSYEQYF. In nucleotide form, the sequence is TGCGCCAGCAGCTTAACGACGGTATCCTACGAGCAGTACTTC.